This T cell receptor beta chain comes out of a study of blood T cell repertoires in COVID-19. Overall study: The cDNA or gDNA used as material had been derived from T cells, B-cell-depleted T cells, or PBMCs.

This table comes from immunoSEQ multiplex PCR, and its TCRdb copy is limited to in-frame clones, with some not included. This sample has about 50,000 clones, with about 89% found just once. The CDR3 is 15 amino acids. Per the germline V gene, CDR1 is SNHLY and CDR2 is FYNNEI. With V trimmed by 5 bases and J by 3 bases, 6 bases remained unmatched. The TCR was taken from a man between 60 and 75 years old with active or convalescent COVID-19. V gene TRBV2 combines with J gene TRBJ1-1, with 10 bases aligning to TRBD1. Material: peripheral blood. Here the CDR3 DNA reads TGTGCCAGCAGTCCTGGGACAGGGGTGGACACTGAAGCTTTCTTT. It yields the protein CASSPGTGVDTEAFF.